The 18 T cell receptor beta chains below come from one sample, sequenced in a study of T cell clones after liver transplantation. Clones were sequenced by immunoSEQ multiplex PCR, and TCRdb holds only the in-frame ones, with some missing. The data hold around 97,000 clones, with about 81% observed a single time. The sample consisted of CD4+ T cells from blood, taken approximately 43 months after liver transplant. These receptors originate from a human patient who received a liver transplant. Some of the T cells might come from the graft donor.

J is TRBJ1-2 and V is TRBV9; D is perhaps TRBD1 (5 bases). V lost 0 bases and J 4 bases, leaving 13 bases between the germline ends. Germline CDR1 and CDR2: SGDLS and YYNGEE. This CDR3 has 15 residues. The CDR3 coding sequence is TGTGCCAGCAGCGTAGCTAGAGAGGGGACCTATGGCTACACCTTC. Its protein is CASSVAREGTYGYTF.

The chain links TRBV11-2 to TRBJ1-1; D is uncertain. The CDR3 spans 15 residues. V lost 1 base and J lost 2, with 11 bases in between. Germline CDR1 SGHAT, CDR2 FQNNGV. The DNA for the CDR3 is TGTGCCAGCAGCTTAGTGGTCGGGATAAACACTGAAGCTTTCTTT. Translated, it gives CASSLVVGINTEAFF.

The chain has TRBV7-2 and TRBJ2-5; weak D call: TRBD2 (5 bases). Germline-derived CDR1 and CDR2 are SGHTA and FQGNSA. V shed 4 bases and J shed 5 bases, with 17 bases lying between them. The CDR3 runs to 15 residues. In DNA, the CDR3 is TGTGCCAGCAGCTCGGGCCACCGGTCGGGGGAGACCCAGTACTTC. Translated, it gives CASSSGHRSGETQYF.

CDR3 sequence reads: CASSSPGGPAVDTQYF. The CDR3 bases are TGTGCCAGCAGCTCCCCAGGGGGTCCGGCGGTAGATACGCAGTATTTT. J is TRBJ2-3 and V is TRBV7-2, with 7 bases matching TRBD1. V was clipped by 4 bases and J by 5 bases; unmatched bases: 12. CDR3 size: 16 residues. CDR1 is SGHTA and CDR2 is FQGNSA in the germline V gene.

The chain employs TRBV7-7 and TRBJ1-2, with 7 nucleotides matching TRBD1. Germline trimming cut 1 base from V and 4 bases from J; bases unmatched to any gene: 0. Germline V CDR1 and CDR2: SSHAT, FNYEAQ (reference sequence). The CDR3 has 13 residues. The CDR3 loop reads CASSLGTGYGYTF. The DNA for the CDR3 is TGTGCCAGCAGCTTAGGGACAGGCTATGGCTACACCTTC.

Only one count was recorded for this clone. This rearrangement joins TRBV19 to TRBJ1-2, with 10 positions matching TRBD1. Germline CDR1 and CDR2: LNHDA and SQIVND (reference sequence). The CDR3 is made up of 15 amino acids. With V trimmed by 8 bases and J by 2 bases, 8 bases remained unmatched. CDR3 nucleotide sequence: TGTGCCAGTCTCAAGACAGGGGGCGACAACTATGGCTACACCTTC. Amino acids: CASLKTGGDNYGYTF.

The rearrangement uses TRBV5-5 and TRBJ2-7; D gene unclear. CDR3 length: 13 residues. V dropped 4 bases and J dropped 2 bases, with 10 bases sitting between them. Germline V CDR1 and CDR2: SGHKS, YYEKEE (reference sequence). This chain's CDR3 is CASSPDIPYEQYF. CDR3 in DNA: TGTGCCAGCAGCCCCGACATCCCCTACGAGCAGTACTTC. Combining the CDR3 with reference TRBV5-5 and TRBJ2-7 gives the whole variable domain DAGVTQSPTHLIKTRGQQVTLRCSPISGHKSVSWYQQVLGQGPQFIFQYYEKEERGRGNFPDRFSARQFPNYSSELNVNALLLGDSALYLCASSPDIPYEQYFGPGTRLTVT.

CDR3 DNA sequence: TGCGCCAGCAGCTTGGTGACTACGAAAGAGACCCAGTACTTC. Amino acids: CASSLVTTKETQYF. V gene TRBV5-1 combines with J gene TRBJ2-5, with D possibly TRBD2 on 5 matching bases. V shed 0 bases and J shed 3 bases, with 9 bases lying between them. The V gene's germline CDR1 is SGHRS and CDR2 YFSETQ. The length of the CDR3 is 14 residues.

Regarding this clone: The sample contains more than one DNA sequence encoding this CDR3. The chain employs TRBV5-1 and TRBJ2-6; no firm D call. V dropped 5 bases and J dropped 0 bases, with 9 bases sitting between them. The CDR3 is 15 amino acids. Germline CDR1 is SGHRS and CDR2 is YFSETQ. DNA of the CDR3: TGCGCCAGCAGTCTCACAGCCTCTGGGGCCAACGTCCTGACTTTC. Amino acid sequence: CASSLTASGANVLTF.

The chain combines TRBV9 with TRBJ1-3; TRBD1 agrees at 7 bases. Germline CDR1 reads SGDLS; CDR2 reads YYNGEE. CDR3 length equals 16 residues. V was clipped by 3 bases and J by 2 bases; unmatched bases: 8. The CDR3 nucleotides are TGTGCCAGCAGCGCGGGGGACAGTCGGGCTGGAAACACCATATATTTT. It encodes CASSAGDSRAGNTIYF.

V gene TRBV2 combines with J gene TRBJ1-6; 10 positions match TRBD1. After removal of 6 bases from V and 6 bases from J, the junction contained 8 bases not matched to a gene. Germline CDR1 is SNHLY and CDR2 is FYNNEI. There are 16 residues in the CDR3. Here the CDR3 reads CASSPDRGYGNSPLHF. The CDR3 DNA sequence: TGTGCCAGCAGCCCGGACAGGGGGTATGGTAATTCACCCCTCCACTTT.

J is TRBJ1-3 and V is TRBV7-2, with a tentative D call TRBD1 (5 bases). Germline-derived CDR1 and CDR2 are SGHTA and FQGNSA. This CDR3 spans 14 amino acids. V lost 3 bases and J lost 0, with 6 bases in between. CDR3 sequence reads: CASSLGPSGNTIYF. The CDR3 DNA reads as TGTGCCAGCAGCTTGGGACCCTCTGGAAACACCATATATTTT. The whole variable domain, filled in from reference TRBV7-2 and TRBJ1-3, reads GAGVSQSPSNKVTEKGKDVELRCDPISGHTALYWYRQSLGQGLEFLIYFQGNSAPDKSGLPSDRFSAERTGGSVSTLTIQRTQQEDSAVYLCASSLGPSGNTIYFGEGSWLTVV.

The CDR3 loop reads CATSRSSATNEKLFF. The DNA for the CDR3 is TGTGCCACCAGCAGATCCTCCGCAACTAATGAAAAACTGTTTTTT. The V gene is TRBV15, the J gene TRBJ1-4; D remains ambiguous. The CDR3 sequence is 15 residues long. V lost 2 bases, J lost 0 bases, and 7 bases lay in between. Germline V gene lookup returns CDR1 LNHNV and CDR2 YYDKDF (reference sequence).

The chain recombines TRBV5-1 with TRBJ1-4; D unresolved. The CDR3 is made up of 16 amino acids. In germline, CDR1 is SGHRS, CDR2 YFSETQ. Trimming stripped 4 bases from V and 6 bases from J, with 19 bases between. The CDR3 DNA reads as TGCGCCAGCAGCCCGGGTCGGGTCGGTTACGATGAAAAACTGTTTTTT. It yields the protein CASSPGRVGYDEKLFF.

The J gene is TRBJ2-2, the V gene TRBV28, with 8 bases matching TRBD1. The CDR3 length is 15 residues. V gave up 7 bases and J gave up 6 bases; unmatched junction bases: 10. The germline gives CDR1 MDHEN, CDR2 SYDVKM. CDR3 sequence: CASNTPRGLAGELFF. The DNA of the CDR3 is TGTGCCAGCAACACCCCCAGGGGGCTTGCCGGGGAGCTGTTTTTT.

The rearrangement links TRBV27 to TRBJ2-3; 9 bases match TRBD2. After removal of 4 bases from V and 2 bases from J, the junction contained 10 bases not matched to a gene. CDR1 is MNHEY and CDR2 is SMNVEV in the germline V gene (reference sequence). This CDR3 has 17 residues. The CDR3 spells CASSSYRLAALTDTQYF. The CDR3, as DNA: TGTGCCAGCAGTTCTTACCGACTAGCGGCCCTCACAGATACGCAGTATTTT.

This clone was detected once. The rearrangement joins TRBV7-3 to TRBJ2-3; 7 nucleotides align to TRBD2. With V trimmed by 4 bases and J by 0 bases, 4 bases remained unmatched. Germline-derived CDR1 and CDR2 are SGHTA and FQGTGA. The CDR3 length is 15 residues. For the CDR3, the DNA is TGTGCCAGCAGCTCGGGGAGGGGAAGCACAGATACGCAGTATTTT. This encodes CASSSGRGSTDTQYF.

This chain connects TRBV19 to TRBJ1-5; TRBD1 is a possible D gene (6 bases). The V gene lost 6 bases and the J gene lost 15 bases, with 21 bases spanning the gap. CDR3 length: 13 residues. CDR1 and CDR2 (germline): LNHDA, SQIVND (reference sequence). The CDR3, as DNA: TGTGCCAGTAGCGACCGTTCGTGGACAGCCTTGCATTTT. The encoded protein is CASSDRSWTALHF. Looking up the rest from reference TRBV19 and TRBJ1-5 gives the full variable domain: DGGITQSPKYLFRKEGQNVTLSCEQNLNHDAMYWYRQDPGQGLRLIYYSQIVNDFQKGDIAEGYSVSREKKESFPLTVTSAQKNPTAFYLCASSDRSWTALHFGDGTRLSIL.